This is a list of T cell receptor beta chains from one sample in a study of OX40 agonist ivuxolimab in advanced cancers. Method: immunoSEQ multiplex PCR; TCRdb's copy keeps in-frame clones and lacks some. Here the sample spans 45,000 to 55,000 clones, about 83% being singletons. Here the sequenced sample was CD4+ or CD8+ T cells sorted from blood, taken in a trial of the OX40 agonist ivuxolimab. The receptors here all came from an adult with an advanced solid tumor such as melanoma, head and neck, liver or kidney cancer. CDR3s include the opening cysteine and the closing phenylalanine or tryptophan. D genes are given only for firm matches. Where a row states a size, it is once, few, many or the class of an expanded clone; other rows omit it.

>TRBJ1-1|TRBD1|NA|TRBV7-2
CASSLFGTGVGFEAFF
TGTGCCAGCAGCCTATTCGGGACAGGGGTCGGTTTTGAAGCTTTCTTT
>TRBJ2-7|TRBD1|NA|TRBV6-1
CASGQKTGVEQYF
TGTGCCAGCGGCCAAAAAACAGGGGTCGAGCAGTACTTC
>TRBJ2-3|TRBD1|NA|TRBV2
CASRQGVITDTQYF
TGTGCCAGCAGACAGGGGGTGATCACAGATACGCAGTATTTT
>TRBJ2-1|TRBD2|NA|TRBV5-1
CASSLEASGGTNEQFF
TGCGCCAGCAGCTTGGAGGCTAGCGGGGGAACGAATGAGCAGTTCTTC
>TRBJ1-5|TRBD1|NA|TRBV19
CASSPTGTYSNQPQHF
TGTGCCAGTAGCCCGACAGGGACCTATAGCAATCAGCCCCAGCATTTT
>TRBJ2-1|TRBD2|NA|TRBV7-2
CASSLGTSGASYLYNEQFF
TGTGCCAGCAGCCTCGGGACTAGCGGGGCTTCGTACCTCTACAATGAGCAGTTCTTC
>TRBJ2-7|TRBD2|NA|TRBV5-1
CASSFVSGGPYEQYF
TGCGCCAGCAGCTTCGTATCGGGGGGGCCCTACGAGCAGTACTTC
>TRBJ2-2|NA|NA|TRBV7-9
CASSWGRVNTGELFF
TGTGCCAGCAGCTGGGGCCGTGTGAACACCGGGGAGCTGTTTTTT
>TRBJ2-1|NA|NA|TRBV9
CASSVATDQSGNEQFF
TGTGCCAGCAGCGTAGCGACGGACCAAAGCGGGAATGAGCAGTTCTTC
>TRBJ1-1|NA|NA|TRBV5-1
CASRVDLNTEAFF
TGCGCCAGCAGAGTTGACCTAAACACTGAAGCTTTCTTT
>TRBJ2-4|TRBD1|once|TRBV6-5
CASSLSRGAKNIQYF
TGTGCCAGCAGTTTATCCAGGGGGGCCAAAAACATTCAGTACTTC
>TRBJ1-2|NA|NA|TRBV7-8
CASRSMETVRGYTF
TGTGCCAGCAGAAGTATGGAAACAGTTCGAGGCTACACCTTC
>TRBJ2-3|NA|NA|TRBV21-1
CASSIGGRRTDTQYF
TGTGCCAGCAGCATAGGAGGGCGGCGGACAGATACGCAGTATTTT
>TRBJ1-2|NA|NA|TRBV7-2
CASSLGQLDMNYGYTF
TGTGCCAGCAGCTTAGGTCAGTTAGACATGAACTATGGCTACACCTTC
>TRBJ2-1|TRBD2|NA|TRBV19
CASKIAGASYNEQFF
TGTGCCAGTAAAATAGCGGGGGCCTCCTACAATGAGCAGTTCTTC
>TRBJ1-1|TRBD1|NA|TRBV4-3
CASSQETGRRAEAFF
TGCGCCAGCAGCCAAGAGACAGGGAGAAGGGCTGAAGCTTTCTTT
>TRBJ1-1|NA|NA|TRBV29-1
CSVEDQAGLRAFF
TGCAGCGTTGAAGATCAGGCAGGCCTAAGAGCTTTCTTT
>TRBJ1-1|NA|NA|TRBV6-1
CASSKSGTMNTEAFF
TGTGCCAGCAGTAAATCCGGGACAATGAACACTGAAGCTTTCTTT
>TRBJ1-6|NA|NA|TRBV5-1
CASSLEPTGRVNSPLHF
TGCGCCAGCAGCTTGGAGCCGACAGGAAGGGTTAATTCACCCCTCCACTTT
>TRBJ1-6|NA|few|TRBV4-3
CASSQAQISYNSPLHF
TGCGCCAGCAGCCAAGCCCAGATCTCCTATAATTCACCCCTCCACTTT
>TRBJ2-3|NA|NA|TRBV7-2
CASSRTTDTQYF
TGTGCCAGCAGCCGTACGACAGATACGCAGTATTTT
>TRBJ2-1|TRBD2|once|TRBV4-2
CASSPASGVYNEQFF
TGTGCCAGCAGCCCGGCTAGCGGGGTTTACAATGAGCAGTTCTTC
>TRBJ2-4|NA|once|TRBV7-2
CASRILAKNIQYF
TGTGCCAGCCGAATCTTAGCCAAAAACATTCAGTACTTC
>TRBJ2-3|TRBD2|NA|TRBV5-4
CASSLTTSARGDTQYF
TGTGCCAGCAGCTTGACGACTAGCGCGAGAGGAGATACGCAGTATTTT
>TRBJ2-4|NA|NA|TRBV11-2
CASSLARGSNPVKNIQYF
TGTGCCAGCAGCTTAGCTAGGGGCAGTAACCCGGTCAAAAACATTCAGTACTTC
>TRBJ2-5|TRBD2|NA|TRBV9
CASSGTPSGVETQYF
TGTGCCAGCAGCGGGACCCCTAGCGGGGTAGAGACCCAGTACTTC
>TRBJ2-3|NA|NA|TRBV14
CASSQNRGSDTQYF
TGTGCCAGCAGCCAGAATCGGGGGTCAGATACGCAGTATTTT
>TRBJ2-5|NA|NA|TRBV4-3
CASSPQTSGETQYF
TGCGCCAGCAGCCCCCAGACTAGTGGAGAGACCCAGTACTTC
>TRBJ1-4|NA|NA|TRBV5-4
CASSTGKTLGVGEKLFF
TGTGCCAGCAGCACGGGGAAAACGTTAGGGGTGGGTGAAAAACTGTTTTTT
>TRBJ1-6|TRBD1|NA|TRBV7-2
CASSLSGRGGSPLHF
TGTGCCAGCAGCTTATCGGGCAGGGGGGGTTCACCCCTCCACTTT
>TRBJ2-5|NA|NA|TRBV7-9
CASSRGETQYF
TGTGCCAGCAGCCGTGGTGAGACCCAGTACTTC